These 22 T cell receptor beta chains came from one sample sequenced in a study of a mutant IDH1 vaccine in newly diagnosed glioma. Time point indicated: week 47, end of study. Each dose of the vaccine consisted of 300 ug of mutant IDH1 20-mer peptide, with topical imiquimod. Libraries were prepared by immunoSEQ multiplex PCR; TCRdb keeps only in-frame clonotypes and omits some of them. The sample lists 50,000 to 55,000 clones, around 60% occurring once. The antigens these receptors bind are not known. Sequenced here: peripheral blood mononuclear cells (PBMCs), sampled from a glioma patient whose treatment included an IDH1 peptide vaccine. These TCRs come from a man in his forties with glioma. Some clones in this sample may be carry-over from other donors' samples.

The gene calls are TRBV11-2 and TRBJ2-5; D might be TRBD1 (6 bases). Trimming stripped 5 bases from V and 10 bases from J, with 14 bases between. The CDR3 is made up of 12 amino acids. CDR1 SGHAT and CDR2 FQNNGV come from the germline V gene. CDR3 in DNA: TGTGCCAGCAGCCAGGGGCAGGTCATCCAGTACTTC. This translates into CASSQGQVIQYF.

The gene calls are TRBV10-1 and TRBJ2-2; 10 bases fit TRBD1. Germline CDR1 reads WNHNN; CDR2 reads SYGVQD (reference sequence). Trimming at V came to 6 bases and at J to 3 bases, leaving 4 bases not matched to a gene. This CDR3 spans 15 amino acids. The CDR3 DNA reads TGCGCCAGCAGCCCGGGACAGGGGTACACCGGGGAGCTGTTTTTT. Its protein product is CASSPGQGYTGELFF.

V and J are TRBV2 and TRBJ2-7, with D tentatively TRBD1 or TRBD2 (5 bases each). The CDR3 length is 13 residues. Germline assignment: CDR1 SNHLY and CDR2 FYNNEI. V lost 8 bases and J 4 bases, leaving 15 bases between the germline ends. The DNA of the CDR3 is TGTGCCAGCGGCTGGGGGTCGGTATACGAGCAGTACTTC. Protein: CASGWGSVYEQYF.

CDR3 protein: CASSSTRAGELFF. The CDR3 region has the DNA TGCGCCAGCAGCTCCACCCGGGCCGGGGAGCTGTTTTTT. This chain uses TRBV5-1 with TRBJ2-2; D is uncertain. Trimming cost V 3 bases and J 6 bases, with 9 bases left between them. Germline V gene lookup returns CDR1 SGHRS and CDR2 YFSETQ. This CDR3 has 13 residues.

CDR3 coding DNA: TGTGCCAGCAGCTTAGGCCCTAGCGGCGGGGAGACCCAGTACTTC. Amino acids: CASSLGPSGGETQYF. J is TRBJ2-5 and V is TRBV13, with 7 positions matching TRBD2. This CDR3 contains 15 residues. The J segment lost 5 bases and the V segment lost 0 bases, leaving 6 bases of the junction unmatched. Germline V CDR1 and CDR2: PRHDT, FYEKMQ (reference sequence).

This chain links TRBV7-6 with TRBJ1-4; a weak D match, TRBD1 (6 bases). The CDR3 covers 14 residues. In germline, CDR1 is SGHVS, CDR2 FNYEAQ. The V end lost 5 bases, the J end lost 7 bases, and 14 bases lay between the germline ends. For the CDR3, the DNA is TGTGCCAGCAGCGGTCGGGGGCGCGGTGAAAAACTGTTTTTT. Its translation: CASSGRGRGEKLFF.

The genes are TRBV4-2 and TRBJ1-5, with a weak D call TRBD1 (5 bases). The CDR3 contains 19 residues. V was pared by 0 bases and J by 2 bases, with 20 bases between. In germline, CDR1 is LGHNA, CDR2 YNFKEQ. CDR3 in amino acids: CASSQDRGSGTAGNQPQHF. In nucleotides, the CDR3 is TGTGCCAGCAGCCAAGATCGGGGTTCGGGGACGGCGGGCAATCAGCCCCAGCATTTT.

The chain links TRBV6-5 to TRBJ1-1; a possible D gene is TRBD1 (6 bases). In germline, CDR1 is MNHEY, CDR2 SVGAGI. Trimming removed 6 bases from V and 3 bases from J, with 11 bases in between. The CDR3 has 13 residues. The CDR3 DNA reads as TGTGCCAGCAGACATGCAGGGGACACTGAAGCTTTCTTT. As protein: CASRHAGDTEAFF.

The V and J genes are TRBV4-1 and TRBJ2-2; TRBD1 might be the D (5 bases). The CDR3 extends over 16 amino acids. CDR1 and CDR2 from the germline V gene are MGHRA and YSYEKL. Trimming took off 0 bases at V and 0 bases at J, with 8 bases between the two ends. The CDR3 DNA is TGCGCCAGCAGCCAAGAGGAAGGGGCGAACACCGGGGAGCTGTTTTTT. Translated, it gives CASSQEEGANTGELFF.

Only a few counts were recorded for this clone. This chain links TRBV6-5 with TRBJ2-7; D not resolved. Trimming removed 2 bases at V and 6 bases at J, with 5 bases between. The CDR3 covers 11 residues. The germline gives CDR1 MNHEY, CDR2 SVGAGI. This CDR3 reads CASSYRGEQYF. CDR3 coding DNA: TGTGCCAGCAGTTACCGAGGCGAGCAGTACTTC.

CDR3 DNA sequence: TGTGCCAGCAGCGATGGCAACCGCGGTTCACCCCTCCACTTT. It yields the protein CASSDGNRGSPLHF. The chain links TRBV6-4 to TRBJ1-6; D remains ambiguous. This CDR3 region has 14 residues. V shed 6 bases and J shed 9 bases, with 15 bases lying between them. Germline loops: CDR1 MRHNA, CDR2 SNTAGT.

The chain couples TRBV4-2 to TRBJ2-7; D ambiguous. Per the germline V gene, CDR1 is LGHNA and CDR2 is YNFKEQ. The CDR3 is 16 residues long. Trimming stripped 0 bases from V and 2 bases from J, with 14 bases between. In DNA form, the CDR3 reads TGTGCCAGCAGCCAAGATCTAGGCCTTTCCCCCTACGAGCAGTACTTC. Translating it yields CASSQDLGLSPYEQYF.

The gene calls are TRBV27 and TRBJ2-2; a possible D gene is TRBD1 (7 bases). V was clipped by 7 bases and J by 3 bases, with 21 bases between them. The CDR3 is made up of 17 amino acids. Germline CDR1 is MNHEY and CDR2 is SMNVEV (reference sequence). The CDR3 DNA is TGTGCCAGCAAGGGAGACAGGGAGGAAATATACACCGGGGAGCTGTTTTTT. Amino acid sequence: CASKGDREEIYTGELFF.

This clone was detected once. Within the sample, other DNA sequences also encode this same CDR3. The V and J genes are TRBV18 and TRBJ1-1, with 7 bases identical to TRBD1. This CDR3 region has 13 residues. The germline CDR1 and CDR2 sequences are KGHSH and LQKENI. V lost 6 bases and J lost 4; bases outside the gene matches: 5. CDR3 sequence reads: CASSSTGSTEAFF. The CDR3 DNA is TGTGCCAGCTCGTCGACAGGGTCCACTGAAGCTTTCTTT.

This CDR3 reads CASSEDKSSTDTQYF. The CDR3, as DNA: TGCGCCAGCAGTGAGGACAAGTCTAGCACAGATACGCAGTATTTT. J is TRBJ2-3 and V is TRBV10-1; D gene ambiguous. Trimming cost V 2 bases and J 0 bases, with 9 bases left between them. CDR3 length: 15 amino acids. Germline-derived CDR1 and CDR2 are WNHNN and SYGVQD (reference sequence).

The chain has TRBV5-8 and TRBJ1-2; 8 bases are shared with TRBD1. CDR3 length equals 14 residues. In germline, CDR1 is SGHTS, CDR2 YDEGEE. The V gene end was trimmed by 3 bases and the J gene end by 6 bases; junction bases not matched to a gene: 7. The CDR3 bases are TGTGCCAGCAGCTCAGGACAGGGAAGGCATGGCTACACCTTC. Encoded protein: CASSSGQGRHGYTF.

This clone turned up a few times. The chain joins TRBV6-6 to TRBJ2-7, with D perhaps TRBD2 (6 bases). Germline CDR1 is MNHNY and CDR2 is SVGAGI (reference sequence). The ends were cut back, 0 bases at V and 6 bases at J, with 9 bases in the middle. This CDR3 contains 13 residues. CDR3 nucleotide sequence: TGTGCCAGCAGTTACTCGACCGGGGGCGAGCAGTACTTC. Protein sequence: CASSYSTGGEQYF.

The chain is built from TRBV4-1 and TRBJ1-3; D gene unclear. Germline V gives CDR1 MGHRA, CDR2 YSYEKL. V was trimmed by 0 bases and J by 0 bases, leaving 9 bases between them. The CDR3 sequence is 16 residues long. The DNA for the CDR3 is TGCGCCAGCAGCCAAGATGTCATGAGCTCTGGAAACACCATATATTTT. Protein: CASSQDVMSSGNTIYF.

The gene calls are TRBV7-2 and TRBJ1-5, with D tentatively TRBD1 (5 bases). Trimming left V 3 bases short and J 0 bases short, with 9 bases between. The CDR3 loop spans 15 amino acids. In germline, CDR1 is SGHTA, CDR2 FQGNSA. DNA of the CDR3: TGTGCCAGCAGCTTGCAGGGATATAGCAATCAGCCCCAGCATTTT. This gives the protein CASSLQGYSNQPQHF.

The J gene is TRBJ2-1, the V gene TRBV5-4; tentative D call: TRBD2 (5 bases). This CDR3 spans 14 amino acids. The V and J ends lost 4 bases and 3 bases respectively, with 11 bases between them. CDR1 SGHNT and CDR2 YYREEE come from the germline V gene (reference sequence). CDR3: CASSPGENYNEQFF. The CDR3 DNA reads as TGTGCCAGCAGCCCCGGGGAAAACTACAATGAGCAGTTCTTC.

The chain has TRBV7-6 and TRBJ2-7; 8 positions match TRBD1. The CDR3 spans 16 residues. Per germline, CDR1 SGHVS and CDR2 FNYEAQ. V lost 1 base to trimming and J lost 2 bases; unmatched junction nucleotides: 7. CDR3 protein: CASSLGSTGGPYEQYF. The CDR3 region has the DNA TGTGCCAGCAGCTTAGGATCAACAGGGGGTCCCTACGAGCAGTACTTC.

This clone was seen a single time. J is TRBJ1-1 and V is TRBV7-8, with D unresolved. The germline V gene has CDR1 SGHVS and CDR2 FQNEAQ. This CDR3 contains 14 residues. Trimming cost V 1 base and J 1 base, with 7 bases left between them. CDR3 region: CASSLGWGNTEAFF. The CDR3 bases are TGTGCCAGCAGCTTAGGATGGGGGAACACTGAAGCTTTCTTT. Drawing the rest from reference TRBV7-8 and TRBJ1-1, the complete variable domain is GAGVSQSPRYKVAKRGQDVALRCDPISGHVSLFWYQQALGQGPEFLTYFQNEAQLDKSGLPSDRFFAERPEGSVSTLKIQRTQQEDSAVYLCASSLGWGNTEAFFGQGTRLTVV.